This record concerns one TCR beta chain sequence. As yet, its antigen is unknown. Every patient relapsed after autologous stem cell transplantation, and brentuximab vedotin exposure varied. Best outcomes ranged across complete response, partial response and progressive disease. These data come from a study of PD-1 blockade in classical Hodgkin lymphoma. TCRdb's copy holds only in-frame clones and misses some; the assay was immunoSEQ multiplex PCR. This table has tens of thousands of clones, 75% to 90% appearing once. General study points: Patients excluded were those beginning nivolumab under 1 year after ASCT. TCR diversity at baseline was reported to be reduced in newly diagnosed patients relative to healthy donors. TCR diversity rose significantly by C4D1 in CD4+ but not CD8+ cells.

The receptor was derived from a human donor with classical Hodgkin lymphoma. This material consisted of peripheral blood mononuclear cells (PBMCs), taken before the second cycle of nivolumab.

For the CDR3, the DNA is TGTGCCAGCACACCGGGACAGGGAACAGATACGCAGTATTTT. Amino acids: CASTPGQGTDTQYF. V and J are TRBV6-1 and TRBJ2-3, with 9 positions matching TRBD1. Germline CDR1 and CDR2: MNHNS and SASEGT. J lost 3 bases, V lost 7 bases, and 5 bases had no gene match. The CDR3 length is 14 residues.